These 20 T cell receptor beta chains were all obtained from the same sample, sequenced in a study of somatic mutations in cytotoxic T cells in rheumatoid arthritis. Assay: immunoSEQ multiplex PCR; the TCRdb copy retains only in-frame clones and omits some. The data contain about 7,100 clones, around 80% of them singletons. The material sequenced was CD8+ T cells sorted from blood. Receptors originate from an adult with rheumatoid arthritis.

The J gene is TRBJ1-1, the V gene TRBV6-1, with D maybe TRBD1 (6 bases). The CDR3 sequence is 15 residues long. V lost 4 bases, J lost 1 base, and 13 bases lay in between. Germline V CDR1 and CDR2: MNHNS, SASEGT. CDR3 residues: CASSALSQGNTEAFF. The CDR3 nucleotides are TGTGCCAGCAGTGCCCTTTCACAGGGGAACACTGAAGCTTTCTTT.

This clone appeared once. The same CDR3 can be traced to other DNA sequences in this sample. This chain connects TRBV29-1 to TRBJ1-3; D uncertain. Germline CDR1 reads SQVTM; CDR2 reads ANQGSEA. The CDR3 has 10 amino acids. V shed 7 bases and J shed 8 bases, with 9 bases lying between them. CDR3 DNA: TGCAGCGGGTTTGTGGACACCATATATTTT. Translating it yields CSGFVDTIYF.

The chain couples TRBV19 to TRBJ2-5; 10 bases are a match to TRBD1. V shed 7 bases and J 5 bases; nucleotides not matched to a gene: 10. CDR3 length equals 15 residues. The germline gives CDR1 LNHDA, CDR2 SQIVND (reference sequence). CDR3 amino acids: CASTPGQGYGETQYF. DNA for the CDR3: TGTGCCAGTACCCCGGGACAGGGGTATGGGGAGACCCAGTACTTC. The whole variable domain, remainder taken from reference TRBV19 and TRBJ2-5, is DGGITQSPKYLFRKEGQNVTLSCEQNLNHDAMYWYRQDPGQGLRLIYYSQIVNDFQKGDIAEGYSVSREKKESFPLTVTSAQKNPTAFYLCASTPGQGYGETQYFGPGTRLLVL.

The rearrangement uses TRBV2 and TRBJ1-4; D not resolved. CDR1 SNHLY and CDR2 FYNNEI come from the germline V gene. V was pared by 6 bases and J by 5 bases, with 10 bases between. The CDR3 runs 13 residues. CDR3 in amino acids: CASSAPVNEKLFF. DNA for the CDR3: TGTGCCAGCAGCGCCCCGGTCAATGAAAAACTGTTTTTT.

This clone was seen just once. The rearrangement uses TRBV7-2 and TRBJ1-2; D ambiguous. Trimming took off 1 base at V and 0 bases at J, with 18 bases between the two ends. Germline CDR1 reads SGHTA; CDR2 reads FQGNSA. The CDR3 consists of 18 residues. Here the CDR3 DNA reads TGTGCCAGCAGCTTAGACGAATCAGGCGGTGGATCTAACTATGGCTACACCTTC. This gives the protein CASSLDESGGGSNYGYTF. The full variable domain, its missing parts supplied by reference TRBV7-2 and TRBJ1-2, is GAGVSQSPSNKVTEKGKDVELRCDPISGHTALYWYRQSLGQGLEFLIYFQGNSAPDKSGLPSDRFSAERTGGSVSTLTIQRTQQEDSAVYLCASSLDESGGGSNYGYTFGSGTRLTVV.

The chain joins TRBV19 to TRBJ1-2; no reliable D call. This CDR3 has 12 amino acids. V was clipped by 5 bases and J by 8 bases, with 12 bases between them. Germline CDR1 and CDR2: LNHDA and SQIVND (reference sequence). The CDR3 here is CASSSGERGYTF. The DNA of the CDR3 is TGTGCCAGTAGTTCCGGGGAGAGGGGCTACACCTTC.

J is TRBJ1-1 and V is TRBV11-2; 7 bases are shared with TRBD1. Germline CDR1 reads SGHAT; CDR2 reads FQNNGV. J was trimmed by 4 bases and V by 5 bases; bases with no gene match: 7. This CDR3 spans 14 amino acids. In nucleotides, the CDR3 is TGTGCCAGCAGCGGAGGGACAGATGGCACTGAAGCTTTCTTT. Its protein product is CASSGGTDGTEAFF.

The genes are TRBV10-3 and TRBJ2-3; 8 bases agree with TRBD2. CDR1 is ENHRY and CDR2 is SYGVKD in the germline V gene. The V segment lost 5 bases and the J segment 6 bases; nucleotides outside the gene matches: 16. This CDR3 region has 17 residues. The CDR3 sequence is CAISLGTTSGVGDTQYF. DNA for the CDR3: TGTGCCATCAGTCTGGGTACAACTAGCGGAGTGGGGGATACGCAGTATTTT.

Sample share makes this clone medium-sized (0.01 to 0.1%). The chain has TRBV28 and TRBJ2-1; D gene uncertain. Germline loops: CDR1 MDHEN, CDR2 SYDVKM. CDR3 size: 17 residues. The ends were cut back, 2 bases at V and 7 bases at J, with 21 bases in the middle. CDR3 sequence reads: CASSLEESGNMGNEQFF. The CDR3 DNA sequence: TGTGCCAGCAGTTTAGAAGAGTCAGGCAACATGGGGAATGAGCAGTTCTTC.

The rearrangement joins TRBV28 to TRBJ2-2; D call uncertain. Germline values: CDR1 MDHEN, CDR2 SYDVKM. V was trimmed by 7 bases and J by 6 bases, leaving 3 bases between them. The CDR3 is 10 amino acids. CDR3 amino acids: CASMAGELFF. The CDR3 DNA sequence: TGTGCCAGCATGGCCGGGGAGCTGTTTTTT.

In nucleotides, the CDR3 is TGTGCCAGCAGTTCAGAGACCCAGTACTTC. It specifies CASSSETQYF. The J gene is TRBJ2-5, the V gene TRBV25-1; D gene uncertain. The germline CDR1 and CDR2 sequences are MGHDK and SYGVNS. This CDR3 is built from 10 residues. Trimming removed 5 bases from V and 4 bases from J, with 2 bases in between. Drawing the rest from reference TRBV25-1 and TRBJ2-5, the complete variable domain is EADIYQTPRYLVIGTGKKITLECSQTMGHDKMYWYQQDPGMELHLIHYSYGVNSTEKGDLSSESTVSRIRTEHFPLTLESARPSHTSQYLCASSSETQYFGPGTRLLVL.

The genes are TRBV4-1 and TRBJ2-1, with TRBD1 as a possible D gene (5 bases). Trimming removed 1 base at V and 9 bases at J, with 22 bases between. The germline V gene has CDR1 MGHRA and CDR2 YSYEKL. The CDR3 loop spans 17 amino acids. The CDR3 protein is CASSQVGGGQGFGEQFF. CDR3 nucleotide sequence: TGCGCCAGCAGCCAAGTCGGCGGTGGTCAGGGTTTCGGTGAGCAGTTCTTC.

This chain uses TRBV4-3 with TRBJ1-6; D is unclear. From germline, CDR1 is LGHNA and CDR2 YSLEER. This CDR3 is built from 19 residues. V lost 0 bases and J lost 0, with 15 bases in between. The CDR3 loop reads CASSQDIVRVSSYNSPLHF. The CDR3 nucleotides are TGCGCCAGCAGCCAAGATATTGTTAGGGTCAGCTCCTATAATTCACCCCTCCACTTT.

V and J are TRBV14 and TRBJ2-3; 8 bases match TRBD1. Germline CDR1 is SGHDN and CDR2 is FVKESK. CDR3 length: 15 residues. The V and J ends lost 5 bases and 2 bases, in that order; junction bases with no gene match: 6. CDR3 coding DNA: TGTGCCAGCAGCTTCCGGGACAGGCTCACAGATACGCAGTATTTT. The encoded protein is CASSFRDRLTDTQYF.

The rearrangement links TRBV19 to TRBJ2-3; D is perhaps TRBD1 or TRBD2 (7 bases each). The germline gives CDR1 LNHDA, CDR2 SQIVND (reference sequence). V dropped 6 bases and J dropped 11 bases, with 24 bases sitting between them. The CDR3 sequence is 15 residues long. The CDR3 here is CASRSAVGSGGEQYF. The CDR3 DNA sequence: TGTGCCAGTAGATCCGCCGTGGGATCAGGGGGGGAGCAGTATTTT.

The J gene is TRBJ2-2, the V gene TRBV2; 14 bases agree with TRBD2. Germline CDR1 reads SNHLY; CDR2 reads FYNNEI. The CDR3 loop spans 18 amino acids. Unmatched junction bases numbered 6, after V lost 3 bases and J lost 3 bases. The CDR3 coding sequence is TGTGCCAGCAGTGAGGGGGGACTAGCGGGGGCCTACACCGGGGAGCTGTTTTTT. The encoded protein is CASSEGGLAGAYTGELFF.

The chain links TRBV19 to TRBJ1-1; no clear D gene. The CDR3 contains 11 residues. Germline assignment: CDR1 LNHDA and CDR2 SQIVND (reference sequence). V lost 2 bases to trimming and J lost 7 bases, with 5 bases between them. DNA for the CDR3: TGTGCCAGTAGTATACAGAGTGAAGCTTTCTTT. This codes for CASSIQSEAFF.

The DNA of the CDR3 is TGTGCCAGCAGTTCCGTCAGGGGATCTAACTATGGCTACACCTTC. Translating it yields CASSSVRGSNYGYTF. The V and J genes are TRBV27 and TRBJ1-2; a weak D match, TRBD1 (6 bases). Germline V gene data show CDR1 as MNHEY and CDR2 as SMNVEV (reference sequence). V gave up 4 bases and J gave up 0 bases, with 12 bases separating them. CDR3 length equals 15 residues.

CDR3: CASSGGSSYEQYV. The CDR3 DNA reads as TGTGCCAGCAGTGGCGGGTCCTCCTACGAGCAGTACGTC. This chain joins TRBV6-1 and TRBJ2-7, with D perhaps TRBD2 (5 bases). V lost 4 bases and J 0 bases, leaving 7 bases between the germline ends. Germline loops: CDR1 MNHNS, CDR2 SASEGT. The length of the CDR3 is 13 residues.

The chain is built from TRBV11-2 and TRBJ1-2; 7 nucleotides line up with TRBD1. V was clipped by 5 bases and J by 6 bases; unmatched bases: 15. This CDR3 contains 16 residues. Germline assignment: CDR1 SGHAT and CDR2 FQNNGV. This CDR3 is CASSRTLTGRLDGYTF. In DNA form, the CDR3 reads TGTGCCAGCAGCCGAACCCTGACAGGGCGTTTGGATGGCTACACCTTC.